This record covers a single T cell receptor beta chain. Its antigen is still unknown. V dropped 4 bases and J dropped 0 bases, with 11 bases sitting between them. The CDR3 is 15 residues long. Germline CDR1 SGHNT, CDR2 YYREEE (reference sequence). The data belong to a study of T cells after yellow fever vaccination. Broader study findings: Abundant clonotypes from the bulk population could get into FACS-sorted repertoires as contaminants. Reappearance after the booster was seen for most primary-vaccination clones, at 95% to 96% CD4 and around 90% CD8.

TCR cDNA, made by 5'RACE template switching, carried an added universal primer site and UMIs. One entry per CDR3 protein results from TCRdb running MiXCR on the 5' RACE reads. This sample carries more than 55,000 distinct CDR3 sequences, roughly 7.3% of them seen once, and the ten largest clones take 36%. The TCR originated in a man younger than 40 who received the YFV17D yellow fever vaccine. The material was CD8+ T cells sorted from PBMCs, obtained 15 days after the yellow fever booster vaccination. The rearrangement joins TRBV5-4 to TRBJ2-1, with unresolved D. The CDR3 nucleotides are TGTGCCAGCAGCGACCGGCTCCCCTCCTACAATGAGCAGTTCTTC. Amino acids: CASSDRLPSYNEQFF.